This TCR beta chain was identified during a study of human T cells and chemical hapten exposure. Looking at the study overall: Readings were taken at 6 days from patch tests that had applied 0.01% DPC to the upper back. General study points: Positive correlation was observed between PT1 expanded TCR counts and patch test score.

Germline assignment: CDR1 MGHDK and CDR2 SYGVNS. Trimming took 3 bases from V and 7 from J; bases not matched to a gene: 6. This CDR3 has 14 residues. Original processing methods: Per sample, the median was around 100,000 TCRs, with values from about 22,000 to 700,000. TCRdb independently ran MiXCR on the RACE reads; one entry per CDR3 protein. The authors' filters were not applied to this entry. The sample consists of tens of thousands of distinct CDR3 sequences, roughly 9.2% of them appearing once. Stated time point: patch test 1, 2 weeks after DPC sensitization. Sample treatment: therapeutic diphenylcyclopropenone sensitization with weekly scalp DPC. This clonotype was observed at least ten times. What it binds is not known.

This chain uses TRBV25-1 with TRBJ1-2; 9 bases align to TRBD1. The clonotype originates from a woman aged 40 to 55 with alopecia areata. Some clones in this sample may be carry-over from other donors' samples. The sample here was whole blood, taken in connection with sensitization to the hapten diphenylcyclopropenone (DPC). The CDR3 DNA follows: TGTGCCAGCAGTGACTTACAGGGGGCCACTGGCTACACCTTC. This gives the protein CASSDLQGATGYTF.